The rows below give T cell receptor beta chains drawn from one sample of a study of T cells after yellow fever vaccination. TCRdb itself ran the 5' RACE reads through MiXCR, one entry per CDR3 protein. This sample has hundreds of thousands of distinct CDR3 sequences, with roughly 6.2% found just once. The material sequenced was PBMCs, taken 5 days after the yellow fever booster vaccination. These receptors were collected from a man aged 25-45 years who received the YFV17D yellow fever vaccine. The conserved cysteine and the conserved F or W are not part of the CDR3 here.

J gene: TRBJ2-4; V gene: TRBV4-2; CDR3 protein: ASSQDIAGAKNIQY
J gene: TRBJ2-1; V gene: TRBV20-1; CDR3 protein: SARVRLFNEQF
J gene: TRBJ1-2; V gene: TRBV7-2; CDR3 protein: ASSLFNYGYT
J gene: TRBJ1-1; V gene: TRBV9; CDR3 protein: ASNPGGMNTEAF
J gene: TRBJ2-1; V gene: TRBV13; CDR3 protein: ASSSAGTSGTSSYNEQF
J gene: TRBJ1-5; V gene: TRBV7-2; CDR3 protein: ASSSGGGRRNQPQH
J gene: TRBJ2-5; V gene: TRBV5-1; CDR3 protein: ASSLISGREETQY
J gene: TRBJ1-1; V gene: TRBV9; CDR3 protein: ASSVDRQTEAF
J gene: TRBJ2-7; V gene: TRBV21-1; CDR3 protein: ASSAWWEQY
J gene: TRBJ2-5; V gene: TRBV5-5; CDR3 protein: ASSLGTSGRISQY
J gene: TRBJ2-5; V gene: TRBV20-1; CDR3 protein: SARDRHTLAETQY
J gene: TRBJ2-1; V gene: TRBV6-1; CDR3 protein: ASSEGGYNEQF
J gene: TRBJ2-7; V gene: TRBV4-3; CDR3 protein: ASSQETGRADWGMKYEQY
J gene: TRBJ2-2; V gene: TRBV20-1; CDR3 protein: SATSTNTGELF
J gene: TRBJ2-7; V gene: TRBV5-1; CDR3 protein: ASSKGYEQY
J gene: TRBJ2-2; V gene: TRBV6-1; CDR3 protein: ASSKIPQKTGELF
J gene: TRBJ2-2; V gene: TRBV7-2; CDR3 protein: ASSTQQGASGELF
J gene: TRBJ2-5; V gene: TRBV20-1; CDR3 protein: CARVWASGRAFETQY
J gene: TRBJ2-2; V gene: TRBV9; CDR3 protein: ASSVKVFDRGVTGELF
J gene: TRBJ2-5; V gene: TRBV15; CDR3 protein: ATSRGAGTQY
J gene: TRBJ2-7; V gene: TRBV5-1; CDR3 protein: ASSQTGLDEQY
J gene: TRBJ1-4; V gene: TRBV9; CDR3 protein: ASSAGTAKRGEKLF
J gene: TRBJ1-1; V gene: TRBV20-1; CDR3 protein: SARDGTRLAEAF
J gene: TRBJ2-5; V gene: TRBV7-2; CDR3 protein: ASSLLGGTLQETQY
J gene: TRBJ2-2; V gene: TRBV4-2; CDR3 protein: ASSQDGLTSGFPGELF
J gene: TRBJ2-5; V gene: TRBV5-1; CDR3 protein: ASSGGTGSVPQY
J gene: TRBJ2-1; V gene: TRBV12-3/TRBV12-4; CDR3 protein: ASSFGLAGNNEQF
J gene: TRBJ1-6; V gene: TRBV7-2; CDR3 protein: ASSLSVVLGRTPLH
J gene: TRBJ2-5; V gene: TRBV19; CDR3 protein: ASSPRQAVQETQY
J gene: TRBJ2-2; V gene: TRBV7-9; CDR3 protein: ASSYRRPNTGELF
J gene: TRBJ2-6; V gene: TRBV7-9; CDR3 protein: ASSLPLSGANVLT
J gene: TRBJ2-5; V gene: TRBV9; CDR3 protein: ASSVDGRGETQY
J gene: TRBJ2-7; V gene: TRBV3-1; CDR3 protein: ASSQEREFWEQY
J gene: TRBJ2-2; V gene: TRBV15; CDR3 protein: ATSIREGIGGELF
J gene: TRBJ2-3; V gene: TRBV3-1; CDR3 protein: ATRHRGNTQY
J gene: TRBJ2-3; V gene: TRBV12-3/TRBV12-4; CDR3 protein: ASSWSGRGDTQY
J gene: TRBJ2-3; V gene: TRBV11-2; CDR3 protein: ASGGREPSSTDTQY
J gene: TRBJ2-3; V gene: TRBV12-3/TRBV12-4; CDR3 protein: ASSLGRGGGDTQY
J gene: TRBJ2-3; V gene: TRBV7-2; CDR3 protein: ASSLGQGRTDTQY
J gene: TRBJ2-1; V gene: TRBV29-1; CDR3 protein: SVAGTSGGYSYNEQF
J gene: TRBJ1-1; V gene: TRBV7-8; CDR3 protein: ASDPLGGTEAF
J gene: TRBJ2-2; V gene: TRBV7-2; CDR3 protein: ASSLSYTGELF
J gene: TRBJ2-7; V gene: TRBV9; CDR3 protein: ASSPTSLAAEQY
J gene: TRBJ1-2; V gene: TRBV12-3/TRBV12-4; CDR3 protein: ASSLAGSPNYGYT
J gene: TRBJ2-5; V gene: TRBV5-8; CDR3 protein: ASSRDQGTYGAQY
J gene: TRBJ2-7; V gene: TRBV6-1; CDR3 protein: ASTTAGTGEQY
J gene: TRBJ2-3; V gene: TRBV28; CDR3 protein: ASSPSPGLASDTQY
J gene: TRBJ2-5; V gene: TRBV21-1; CDR3 protein: ASRALRKWTSAERETQY
J gene: TRBJ2-3; V gene: TRBV3-1; CDR3 protein: ASPSLAGLKTDTQY
J gene: TRBJ1-2; V gene: TRBV7-2; CDR3 protein: ASSSREGGWGYT
J gene: TRBJ2-7; V gene: TRBV5-4; CDR3 protein: ASSPADSYEQY
J gene: TRBJ2-6; V gene: TRBV5-1; CDR3 protein: ASAPGFVSGANVLT
J gene: TRBJ2-5; V gene: TRBV5-1; CDR3 protein: ASRRTSQETQY
J gene: TRBJ2-7; V gene: TRBV20-1; CDR3 protein: SAVRTGRHEQY
J gene: TRBJ2-5; V gene: TRBV28; CDR3 protein: ATKEGGRLQETQY